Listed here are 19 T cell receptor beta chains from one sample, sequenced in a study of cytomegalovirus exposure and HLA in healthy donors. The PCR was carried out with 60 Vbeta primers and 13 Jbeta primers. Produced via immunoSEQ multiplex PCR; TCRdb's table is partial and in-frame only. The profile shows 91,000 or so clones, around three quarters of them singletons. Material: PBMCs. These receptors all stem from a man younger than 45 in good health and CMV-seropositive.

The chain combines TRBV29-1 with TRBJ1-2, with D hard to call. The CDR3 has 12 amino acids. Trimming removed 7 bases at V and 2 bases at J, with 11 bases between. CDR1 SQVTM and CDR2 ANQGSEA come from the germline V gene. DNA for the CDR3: TGCAGCGATTATTCGGGAAACTATGGCTACACCTTC. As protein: CSDYSGNYGYTF.

In nucleotides, the CDR3 is TGTGCCAGCAGCGGACAGGTTCCCTGGGACACTGAAGCTTTCTTT. Its translation: CASSGQVPWDTEAFF. The chain joins TRBV5-8 to TRBJ1-1; 7 positions match TRBD1. Germline trimming cut 4 bases from V and 3 bases from J; bases unmatched to any gene: 9. The CDR3 is 15 amino acids. CDR1 is SGHTS, CDR2 YDEGEE, per germline. Based on the CDR3 plus reference TRBV5-8 and TRBJ1-1, the full variable domain is EAGVTQSPTHLIKTRGQQATLRCSPISGHTSVYWYQQALGLGLQFLLWYDEGEERNRGNFPPRFSGRQFPNYSSELNVNALELEDSALYLCASSGQVPWDTEAFFGQGTRLTVV.

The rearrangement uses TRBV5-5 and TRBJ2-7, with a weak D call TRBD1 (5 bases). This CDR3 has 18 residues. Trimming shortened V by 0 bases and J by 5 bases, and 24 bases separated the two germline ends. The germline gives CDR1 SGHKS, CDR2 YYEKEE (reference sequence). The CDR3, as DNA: TGTGCCAGCAGCTTGGTTGTTGGGGCCACGAGACCTATAGACGAGCAGTACGTC. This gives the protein CASSLVVGATRPIDEQYV.

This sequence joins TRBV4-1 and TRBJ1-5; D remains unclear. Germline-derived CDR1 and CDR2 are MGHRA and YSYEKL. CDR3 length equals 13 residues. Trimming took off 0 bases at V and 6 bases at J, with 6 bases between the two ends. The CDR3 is CASSQDDTQPQHF. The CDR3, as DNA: TGCGCCAGCAGCCAAGATGACACTCAGCCCCAGCATTTT.

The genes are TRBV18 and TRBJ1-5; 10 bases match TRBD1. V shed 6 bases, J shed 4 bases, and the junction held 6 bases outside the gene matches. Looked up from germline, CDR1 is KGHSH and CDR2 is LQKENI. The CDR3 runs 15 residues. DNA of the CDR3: TGTGCCAGCTCCAAGGACAGGGGGGGAAATCAGCCCCAGCATTTT. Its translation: CASSKDRGGNQPQHF.

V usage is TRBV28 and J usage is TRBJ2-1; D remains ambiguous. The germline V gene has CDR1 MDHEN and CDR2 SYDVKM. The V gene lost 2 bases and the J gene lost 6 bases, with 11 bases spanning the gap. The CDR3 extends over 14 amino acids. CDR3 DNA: TGTGCCAGCAGTTTAAACGGGTTTGGCAATGAGCAGTTCTTC. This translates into CASSLNGFGNEQFF.

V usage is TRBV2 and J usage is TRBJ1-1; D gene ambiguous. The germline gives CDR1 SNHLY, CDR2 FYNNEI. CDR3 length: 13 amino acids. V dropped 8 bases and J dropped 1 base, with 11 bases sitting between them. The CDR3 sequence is CASQRETNTEAFF. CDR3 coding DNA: TGTGCCAGCCAGAGGGAAACGAACACTGAAGCTTTCTTT. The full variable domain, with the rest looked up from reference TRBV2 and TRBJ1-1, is EPEVTQTPSHQVTQMGQEVILRCVPISNHLYFYWYRQILGQKVEFLVSFYNNEISEKSEIFDDQFSVERPDGSNFTLKIRSTKLEDSAMYFCASQRETNTEAFFGQGTRLTVV.

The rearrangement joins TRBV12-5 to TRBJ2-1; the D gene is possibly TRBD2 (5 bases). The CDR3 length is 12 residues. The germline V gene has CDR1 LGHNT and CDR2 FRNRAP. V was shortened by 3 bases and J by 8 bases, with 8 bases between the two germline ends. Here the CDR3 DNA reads TGTGCTAGTGGTTTATCGGGGTATGAGCAGTTCTTC. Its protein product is CASGLSGYEQFF.

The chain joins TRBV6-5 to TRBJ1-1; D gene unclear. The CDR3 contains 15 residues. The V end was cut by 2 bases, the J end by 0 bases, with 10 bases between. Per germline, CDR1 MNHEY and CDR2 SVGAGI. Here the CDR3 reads CASSYGGWVNTEAFF. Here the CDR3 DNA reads TGTGCCAGCAGTTACGGCGGTTGGGTGAACACTGAAGCTTTCTTT.

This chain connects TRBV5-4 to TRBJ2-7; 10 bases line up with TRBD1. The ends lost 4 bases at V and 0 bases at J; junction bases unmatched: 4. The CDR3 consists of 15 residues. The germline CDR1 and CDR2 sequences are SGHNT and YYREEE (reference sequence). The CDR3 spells CASSAGTGDSYEQYF. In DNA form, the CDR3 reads TGTGCCAGCAGCGCGGGGACAGGGGACTCCTACGAGCAGTACTTC.

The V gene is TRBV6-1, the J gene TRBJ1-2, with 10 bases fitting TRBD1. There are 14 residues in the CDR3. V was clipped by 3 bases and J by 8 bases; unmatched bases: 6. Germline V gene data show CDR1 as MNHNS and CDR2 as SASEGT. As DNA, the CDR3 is TGTGCCAGCAGTGAGAGACAGGGGGCAAGAGGCTACACCTTC. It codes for CASSERQGARGYTF.

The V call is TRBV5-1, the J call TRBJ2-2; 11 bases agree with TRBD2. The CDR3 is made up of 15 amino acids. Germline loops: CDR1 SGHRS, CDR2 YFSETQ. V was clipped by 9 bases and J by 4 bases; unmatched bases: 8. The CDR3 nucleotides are TGCGCCACCACCCCCCTAGCGGGGGGCACCGGGGAGCTGTTTTTT. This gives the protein CATTPLAGGTGELFF.

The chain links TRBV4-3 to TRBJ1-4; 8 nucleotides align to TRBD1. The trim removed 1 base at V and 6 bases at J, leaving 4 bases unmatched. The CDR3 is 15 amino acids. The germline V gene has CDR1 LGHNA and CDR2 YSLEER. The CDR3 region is CASSQAAGGHEKLFF. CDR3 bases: TGCGCCAGCAGCCAAGCAGCAGGGGGCCATGAAAAACTGTTTTTT.

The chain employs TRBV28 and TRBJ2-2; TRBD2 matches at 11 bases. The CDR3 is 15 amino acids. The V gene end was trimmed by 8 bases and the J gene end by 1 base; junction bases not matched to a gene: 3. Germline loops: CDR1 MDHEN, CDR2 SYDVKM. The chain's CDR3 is CASGGLAVNTGELFF. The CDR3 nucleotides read TGTGCCAGCGGGGGACTAGCGGTGAACACCGGGGAGCTGTTTTTT.

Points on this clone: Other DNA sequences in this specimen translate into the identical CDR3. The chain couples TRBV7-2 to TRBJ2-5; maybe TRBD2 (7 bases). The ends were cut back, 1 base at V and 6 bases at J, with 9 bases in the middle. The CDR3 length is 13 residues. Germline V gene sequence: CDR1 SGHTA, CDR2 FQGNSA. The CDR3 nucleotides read TGTGCCAGCAGCTTAGGGGGGGGCAAGACCCAGTACTTC. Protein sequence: CASSLGGGKTQYF.

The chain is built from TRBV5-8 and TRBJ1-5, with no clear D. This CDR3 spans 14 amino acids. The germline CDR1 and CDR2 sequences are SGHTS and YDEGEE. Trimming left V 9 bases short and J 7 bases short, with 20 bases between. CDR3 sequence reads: CATMSAAGSQPQHF. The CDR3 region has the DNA TGTGCCACAATGTCGGCAGCCGGGAGCCAGCCCCAGCATTTT. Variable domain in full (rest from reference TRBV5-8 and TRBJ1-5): EAGVTQSPTHLIKTRGQQATLRCSPISGHTSVYWYQQALGLGLQFLLWYDEGEERNRGNFPPRFSGRQFPNYSSELNVNALELEDSALYLCATMSAAGSQPQHFGDGTRLSIL.

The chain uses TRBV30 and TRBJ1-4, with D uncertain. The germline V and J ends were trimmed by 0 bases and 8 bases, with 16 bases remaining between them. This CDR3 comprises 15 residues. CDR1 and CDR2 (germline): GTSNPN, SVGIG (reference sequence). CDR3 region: CAWSVGWQANEKLFF. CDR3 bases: TGTGCCTGGAGTGTAGGCTGGCAGGCGAACGAAAAACTGTTTTTT.

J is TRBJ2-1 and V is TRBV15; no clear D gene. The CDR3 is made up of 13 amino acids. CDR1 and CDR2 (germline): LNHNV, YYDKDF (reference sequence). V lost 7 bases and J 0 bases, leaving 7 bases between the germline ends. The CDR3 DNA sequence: TGTGCCACCACACAGAGCTCCTACAATGAGCAGTTCTTC. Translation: CATTQSSYNEQFF.

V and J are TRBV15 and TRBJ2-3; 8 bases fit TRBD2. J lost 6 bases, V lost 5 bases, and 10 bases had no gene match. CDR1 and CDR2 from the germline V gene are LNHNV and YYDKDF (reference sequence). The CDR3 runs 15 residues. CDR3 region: CATSSSSGGQDTQYF. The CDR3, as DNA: TGTGCCACCAGCTCCTCGAGCGGGGGTCAGGATACGCAGTATTTT. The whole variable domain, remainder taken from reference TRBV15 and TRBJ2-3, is DAMVIQNPRYQVTQFGKPVTLSCSQTLNHNVMYWYQQKSSQAPKLLFHYYDKDFNNEADTPDNFQSRRPNTSFCFLDIRSPGLGDTAMYLCATSSSSGGQDTQYFGPGTRLTVL.